These 31 T cell receptor beta chains share one sample of origin, sequenced in a study of CD4 T cells in relation to SARS-CoV-2 and coronaviruses. Assay: immunoSEQ multiplex PCR; the TCRdb copy retains only in-frame clones and omits some. The data show tens of thousands of clones, 60% to 85% seen once. The unexposed donors gave CD4+ T cells in 2011-2018, prior to COVID-19. The cells were cultured for approximately 10 days before CD4+ T cells were isolated. No antigen has been assigned to these receptors. Sequences were obtained from CD4+ T cells from PBMCs, cultured in vitro. These receptors came from a human donor in good health.

This clone was seen once. The chain is built from TRBV6-6 and TRBJ1-6, with unresolved D. Germline lookup yields CDR1 MNHNY and CDR2 SVGAGI (reference sequence). The CDR3 consists of 15 residues. V was pared by 0 bases and J by 3 bases, with 6 bases between. In DNA form, the CDR3 reads TGTGCCAGCAGTTACTCTGGTTACTATAATTCACCCCTCCACTTT. Translated, it gives CASSYSGYYNSPLHF.

V and J are TRBV7-8 and TRBJ1-2; 9 bases match TRBD1. J gave up 2 bases and V 5 bases, and 3 bases lay outside the gene matches. Germline V gives CDR1 SGHVS, CDR2 FQNEAQ. The CDR3 consists of 14 residues. In DNA, the CDR3 is TGTGCCAGCAGCCGTGGGACAGGGAACTATGGCTACACCTTC. As protein: CASSRGTGNYGYTF.

The chain uses TRBV11-1 and TRBJ2-5; no reliable D call. The length of the CDR3 is 14 residues. Germline CDR1 SGHAT, CDR2 FQDESV (reference sequence). The V end was cut by 0 bases, the J end by 4 bases, with 9 bases between. CDR3 nucleotide sequence: TGTGCCAGCAGCTTAGCCCTGAGCAGAGAGACCCAGTACTTC. Its protein product is CASSLALSRETQYF.

V and J are TRBV19 and TRBJ1-2; TRBD1 aligns across 7 bases. V lost 8 bases, J lost 10 bases, and 16 bases stayed unmatched. The CDR3 runs 14 residues. CDR1 and CDR2 (germline): LNHDA, SQIVND (reference sequence). The CDR3 loop reads CASGEPQGRRPYTF. The DNA of the CDR3 is TGTGCCAGTGGAGAACCACAGGGGCGCCGACCCTACACCTTC.

The V call is TRBV19, the J call TRBJ1-4; no clear D gene. This CDR3 is built from 13 residues. The germline V and J ends were trimmed by 9 bases and 4 bases, with 12 bases remaining between them. Germline CDR1 reads LNHDA; CDR2 reads SQIVND (reference sequence). CDR3 bases: TGTGCCAGCGCGACGTTGGTTAATGAAAAACTGTTTTTT. This sequence encodes CASATLVNEKLFF.

This rearrangement joins TRBV6-1 to TRBJ2-6; 11 bases are shared with TRBD2. The CDR3 is 19 residues long. Germline CDR1 MNHNS, CDR2 SASEGT. V gave up 6 bases and J gave up 0 bases; unmatched junction bases: 10. DNA of the CDR3: TGTGCCAGCAGGGAACCGGGACTAGCGGCTCTCTCTGGGGCCAACGTCCTGACTTTC. Its protein product is CASREPGLAALSGANVLTF.

This sequence joins TRBV6-5 and TRBJ1-2, with 9 bases aligning to TRBD1. The CDR3 extends over 15 amino acids. Trimming removed 6 bases from V and 4 bases from J; junction bases left unmatched: 9. Germline values: CDR1 MNHEY, CDR2 SVGAGI. CDR3 sequence (DNA): TGTGCCAGCAGCCGACGACAGGGGGGAAGCTATGGCTACACCTTC. This encodes CASSRRQGGSYGYTF.

The gene calls are TRBV21-1 and TRBJ1-2; the table gives TRBD1 as D, unverified against the DNA. TRBV21-1 is a documented pseudogene. The length of the CDR3 is 14 residues. This chain's CDR3 is CASSTRDRTYGYTF. DNA for the CDR3: TGTGCCAGCAGCACGCGGGACAGAACCTATGGCTACACCTTC.

V is TRBV11-3 and J is TRBJ1-1; 7 bases fit TRBD1. CDR3 length: 13 residues. Germline V gives CDR1 SGHNT, CDR2 YENEEA. The junction had 2 bases not matched to a gene; V was cut back by 4 bases and J by 3 bases. The CDR3: CASSSDRDTEAFF. In DNA, the CDR3 is TGTGCCAGCAGCTCTGACAGGGACACTGAAGCTTTCTTT. The full variable domain, completed using reference TRBV11-3 and TRBJ1-1, is EAGVVQSPRYKIIEKKQPVAFWCNPISGHNTLYWYLQNLGQGPELLIRYENEEAVDDSQLPKDRFSAERLKGVDSTLKIQPAELGDSAVYLCASSSDRDTEAFFGQGTRLTVV.

The chain employs TRBV18 and TRBJ1-1, with D unclear. V shed 2 bases and J shed 2 bases, with 18 bases lying between them. This CDR3 region has 17 residues. CDR1 KGHSH and CDR2 LQKENI come from the germline V gene. CDR3 amino acids: CASSPFAGSGVNTEAFF. Here the CDR3 DNA reads TGTGCCAGCTCACCATTTGCGGGCTCCGGGGTAAACACTGAAGCTTTCTTT.

V gene TRBV5-1 combines with J gene TRBJ2-2; D perhaps matches TRBD1 (5 bases). CDR3 size: 16 residues. V lost 4 bases, J lost 0 bases, and 13 bases lay in between. Germline lookup yields CDR1 SGHRS and CDR2 YFSETQ. The CDR3 sequence is CASSTRQIANTGELFF. In nucleotides, the CDR3 is TGCGCCAGCAGCACCAGACAGATAGCGAACACCGGGGAGCTGTTTTTT. The entire variable domain, with the rest obtained from reference TRBV5-1 and TRBJ2-2, is as follows: KAGVTQTPRYLIKTRGQQVTLSCSPISGHRSVSWYQQTPGQGLQFLFEYFSETQRNKGNFPGRFSGRQFSNSRSEMNVSTLELGDSALYLCASSTRQIANTGELFFGEGSRLTVL.

V is TRBV19 and J is TRBJ1-5, with TRBD1 matching 9 bases. CDR1 is LNHDA and CDR2 is SQIVND in the germline V gene (reference sequence). With V trimmed by 11 bases and J by 5 bases, 7 bases remained unmatched. The CDR3 length is 13 residues. Written as DNA, the CDR3 is TGTGCCTCGGACAGGGGATTGCATCAGCCCCAGCATTTT. Translation gives CASDRGLHQPQHF.

The V and J genes are TRBV19 and TRBJ2-2; perhaps TRBD2 as D (5 bases). Germline CDR1 LNHDA, CDR2 SQIVND (reference sequence). V was shortened by 3 bases and J by 5 bases, with 7 bases between the two germline ends. The CDR3 covers 13 residues. CDR3 coding DNA: TGTGCCAGTAGTATCCGGAGGACCGGGGAGCTGTTTTTT. Protein: CASSIRRTGELFF.

This clone was observed a single time. J is TRBJ2-1 and V is TRBV5-4; 9 nucleotides align to TRBD2. V gave up 3 bases and J gave up 8 bases; unmatched junction bases: 15. Germline CDR1 and CDR2: SGHNT and YYREEE (reference sequence). This CDR3 comprises 17 residues. This chain's CDR3 is CASSSGPSGAQIHEQFF. For the CDR3, the DNA is TGTGCCAGCAGCTCCGGACCTAGCGGGGCCCAGATCCATGAGCAGTTCTTC.

The chain joins TRBV2 to TRBJ2-7, with 12 bases aligning to TRBD2. With V trimmed by 7 bases and J by 5 bases, 6 bases remained unmatched. This CDR3 has 14 residues. Germline CDR1 reads SNHLY; CDR2 reads FYNNEI. DNA for the CDR3: TGTGCCAGCACCCTAGCGGGGGGGCTCAACGAGCAGTACTTC. Translation gives CASTLAGGLNEQYF. Full variable domain (remainder filled in from reference TRBV2 and TRBJ2-7): EPEVTQTPSHQVTQMGQEVILRCVPISNHLYFYWYRQILGQKVEFLVSFYNNEISEKSEIFDDQFSVERPDGSNFTLKIRSTKLEDSAMYFCASTLAGGLNEQYFGPGTRLTVT.

J is TRBJ2-5 and V is TRBV7-3; D might be TRBD1 (5 bases). This CDR3 comprises 15 residues. The germline V gene has CDR1 SGHTA and CDR2 FQGTGA. Between the trimmed V and J ends, which lost 4 bases and 0 bases, there was a span of 12 bases. This CDR3 reads CASSSGLGDQETQYF. For the CDR3, the DNA is TGTGCCAGCAGCTCCGGGCTAGGGGACCAAGAGACCCAGTACTTC.

The chain links TRBV5-8 to TRBJ2-5, with D maybe TRBD1 (6 bases). CDR1 SGHTS and CDR2 YDEGEE come from the germline V gene. The CDR3 has 14 amino acids. The V and J ends lost 3 bases and 2 bases respectively, with 11 bases between them. The CDR3 nucleotides are TGTGCCAGCAGCTCCCGGACAGTTCAAGAGACCCAGTACTTC. Translation: CASSSRTVQETQYF. Full variable domain (outside the CDR3, taken from reference TRBV5-8 and TRBJ2-5): EAGVTQSPTHLIKTRGQQATLRCSPISGHTSVYWYQQALGLGLQFLLWYDEGEERNRGNFPPRFSGRQFPNYSSELNVNALELEDSALYLCASSSRTVQETQYFGPGTRLLVL.

In its sample, this clone was seen once. This chain joins TRBV12-3 or TRBV12-4 and TRBJ2-7; D tentatively fits TRBD1 or TRBD2 (5 bases each). The CDR3 sequence is 12 residues long. Trimming stripped 9 bases from V and 2 bases from J, with 11 bases between. CDR3 in amino acids: CASGMGAYEQYF. CDR3 in DNA: TGTGCCAGTGGGATGGGGGCCTACGAGCAGTACTTC.

This rearrangement joins TRBV6-6 to TRBJ1-1, with no clear D. Per the germline V gene, CDR1 is MNHNY and CDR2 is SVGAGI (reference sequence). The CDR3 extends over 14 amino acids. V lost 6 bases, J lost 5 bases, and 16 bases lay in between. The CDR3 DNA sequence: TGTGCCAGCAGCCCTTGGCAGAGGGAGACTGAAGCTTTCTTT. It specifies CASSPWQRETEAFF.

V and J are TRBV29-1 and TRBJ2-7; 7 nucleotides match TRBD2. Unmatched junction bases numbered 3, after V lost 4 bases and J lost 0 bases. This CDR3 region has 13 residues. Per the germline V gene, CDR1 is SQVTM and CDR2 is ANQGSEA. The CDR3 is CSVATGGSYEQYF. In DNA, the CDR3 is TGCAGCGTTGCGACGGGGGGCTCCTACGAGCAGTACTTC.

The gene calls are TRBV9 and TRBJ2-7, with D maybe TRBD2 (5 bases). Trimming removed 0 bases at V and 7 bases at J, with 14 bases between. Germline CDR1 SGDLS, CDR2 YYNGEE. This CDR3 is 14 amino acids long. CDR3 nucleotides: TGTGCCAGCAGCGTAGGCCCCAACACGGGAGAGCAGTACTTC. It specifies CASSVGPNTGEQYF.

V is TRBV29-1 and J is TRBJ2-1; perhaps TRBD2 as D (5 bases). Germline loops: CDR1 SQVTM, CDR2 ANQGSEA. Trimming took off 0 bases at V and 7 bases at J, with 16 bases between the two ends. This CDR3 spans 15 amino acids. The CDR3 DNA sequence: TGCAGCGTTGAAGAAAGGTTAGCGAGAAAAAATGAGCAGTTCTTC. Translating it yields CSVEERLARKNEQFF.

The chain recombines TRBV6-6 with TRBJ1-1; tentative D call: TRBD1 (5 bases). Trimming took off 7 bases at V and 2 bases at J, with 14 bases between the two ends. This CDR3 is built from 14 residues. Germline CDR1 MNHNY, CDR2 SVGAGI (reference sequence). The CDR3 DNA sequence: TGTGCCAGCACCTCCCGGACAAGCAACACTGAAGCTTTCTTT. It encodes CASTSRTSNTEAFF.

The chain joins TRBV19 to TRBJ1-5, with D unclear. CDR1 and CDR2 (germline): LNHDA, SQIVND (reference sequence). CDR3 size: 14 residues. Trimming shortened V by 10 bases and J by 3 bases, and 16 bases separated the two germline ends. The CDR3 nucleotides read TGTGCCACCCCAGCTTGGGAGTTCAATCAGCCCCAGCATTTT. Its protein product is CATPAWEFNQPQHF.

This chain uses TRBV5-1 with TRBJ2-2; D possibly matches TRBD1 or TRBD2 (6 bases each). This CDR3 spans 19 amino acids. V was trimmed by 0 bases and J by 1 base, leaving 19 bases between them. Germline assignment: CDR1 SGHRS and CDR2 YFSETQ. The CDR3 DNA follows: TGCGCCAGCAGCTTGGAGGGGGGACATCGGGCAGGGAACACCGGGGAGCTGTTTTTT. This codes for CASSLEGGHRAGNTGELFF.

The rearrangement uses TRBV20-1 and TRBJ2-7, with D unresolved. Trimming cost V 3 bases and J 1 base, with 7 bases left between them. The CDR3 has 12 amino acids. Looked up from germline, CDR1 is DFQATT and CDR2 is SNEGSKA (reference sequence). The CDR3 sequence: CSASKVSYEQYF. CDR3 nucleotides: TGCAGTGCTAGTAAGGTTTCCTACGAGCAGTACTTC.

This clone was found a few times. This chain uses TRBV2 with TRBJ1-2; D may be TRBD1 (5 bases). Germline V gives CDR1 SNHLY, CDR2 FYNNEI. The CDR3 contains 13 residues. Trimming stripped 4 bases from V and 3 bases from J, with 9 bases between. CDR3 sequence (DNA): TGTGCCAGCAGTGTAGGGGCAGACTATGGCTACACCTTC. Amino acids: CASSVGADYGYTF.

J is TRBJ2-7 and V is TRBV19; 9 positions match TRBD1. In germline, CDR1 is LNHDA, CDR2 SQIVND (reference sequence). CDR3 size: 15 residues. V was clipped by 5 bases and J by 4 bases; unmatched bases: 9. Here the CDR3 reads CASSSETGGKYEQYF. As DNA, the CDR3 is TGTGCCAGTAGTTCCGAGACAGGGGGGAAATACGAGCAGTACTTC. The full variable domain, rest sourced from reference TRBV19 and TRBJ2-7, is DGGITQSPKYLFRKEGQNVTLSCEQNLNHDAMYWYRQDPGQGLRLIYYSQIVNDFQKGDIAEGYSVSREKKESFPLTVTSAQKNPTAFYLCASSSETGGKYEQYFGPGTRLTVT.

The rearrangement links TRBV9 to TRBJ1-1; D is possibly TRBD1 (5 bases). The CDR3 consists of 15 residues. Trimming stripped 3 bases from V and 2 bases from J, with 14 bases between. Germline loops: CDR1 SGDLS, CDR2 YYNGEE. This chain's CDR3 is CASSDGHVKNTEAFF. The DNA of the CDR3 is TGTGCCAGCAGCGACGGACACGTCAAAAACACTGAAGCTTTCTTT.

The chain has TRBV6-1 and TRBJ2-5; either TRBD1 or TRBD2 may fit D (5 bases each). The V and J ends lost 1 base and 5 bases respectively, with 5 bases between them. From germline, CDR1 is MNHNS and CDR2 SASEGT. This CDR3 region has 12 residues. CDR3: CASSEGGETQYF. DNA of the CDR3: TGTGCCAGCAGTGAAGGGGGGGAGACCCAGTACTTC.

In its sample, this clone was seen once. This CDR3 is also generated by other DNA sequences in the sample. The rearrangement joins TRBV12-3 or TRBV12-4 to TRBJ1-2; a possible D gene is TRBD1 (5 bases). V lost 8 bases and J 5 bases, leaving 15 bases between the germline ends. This CDR3 is 13 amino acids long. CDR3 sequence (DNA): TGTGCCAGCGCATGGGGCCGAAATTATGGCTACACCTTC. The encoded protein is CASAWGRNYGYTF.